The clone carrying this T cell receptor (beta chain) occurred once. Its matching antigen is unknown. Amplification used 60 Vbeta primers and 13 Jbeta primers. Method: immunoSEQ multiplex PCR; TCRdb's copy keeps in-frame clones and lacks some. The data show about 160,000 clones, 60% to 80% seen once. These data come from a study of cytomegalovirus exposure and HLA in healthy donors. The ends were cut back, 5 bases at V and 0 bases at J, with 13 bases in the middle. CDR3 length equals 15 residues. Germline loops: CDR1 SGHTA, CDR2 FQGNSA. Points from the study as a whole: Serostatus for CMV was the only available immune exposure information. Some TCR beta chains (roughly 160 of them) were listed as cytomegalovirus-associated.

What was sequenced was PBMCs. The receptor was derived from a woman aged 50 to 60 in good health and CMV-seropositive. This chain joins TRBV7-2 and TRBJ1-2; no clear D gene. CDR3 residues: CASSLLAAANYGYTF. The CDR3 DNA is TGTGCCAGCAGCCTCCTGGCTGCCGCTAACTATGGCTACACCTTC.